The source of this TCR beta chain is a study of blood T cell repertoires in COVID-19. The J segment lost 4 bases and the V segment lost 5 bases, leaving 6 bases of the junction unmatched. This CDR3 has 16 amino acids. Germline V gene sequence: CDR1 SGHRS, CDR2 YFSETQ. Libraries were prepared by immunoSEQ multiplex PCR; TCRdb keeps only in-frame clonotypes and omits some of them. The data hold 60,000 to 75,000 clones, with about 75% observed a single time. This TCR derives from a woman aged 80 or older with acute or convalescent COVID-19. Sequenced material: peripheral blood. The rearrangement links TRBV5-1 to TRBJ2-2, with 12 bases fitting TRBD2. The DNA of the CDR3 is TGCGCCAGCAGGCTAGCGGGAGGGCTCAGCACCGGGGAGCTGTTTTTT. Translation gives CASRLAGGLSTGELFF. The variable domain in full, with the rest retrieved from reference TRBV5-1 and TRBJ2-2, is KAGVTQTPRYLIKTRGQQVTLSCSPISGHRSVSWYQQTPGQGLQFLFEYFSETQRNKGNFPGRFSGRQFSNSRSEMNVSTLELGDSALYLCASRLAGGLSTGELFFGEGSRLTVL.